These T cell receptor beta chains were read from a single sample in a study of response to subunit inactivated influenza vaccine. TCRdb used MiXCR to reprocess the RT-PCR reads, holding one entry per CDR3 protein. The data hold some 550,000 distinct CDR3 sequences, with under 30% observed a single time. These same records also appear under a second study, on T cells expressing NK-cell markers.

The sample here was CD4+ T cells sorted from PBMCs, taken roughly 12 days after vaccination. The receptors derive from a man aged 45-60 years who received an inactivated influenza vaccine. Each CDR3 is given with its conserved first and last residue. A D gene is named only where the DNA matches it firmly. Expanded clones are given a class, and other clones once, few, many or no size at all.

clone_size: -; v_call: TRBV20-1; d_call: -; j_call: TRBJ1-5; cdr3_nt: TGCAGTGCTAGAGAGGGGGATTATCAGCCCCAGCATTTT; cdr3_aa: CSAREGDYQPQHF
clone_size: few; v_call: TRBV27; d_call: -; j_call: TRBJ2-1; cdr3_nt: TGTGCCAGCAGTTTCTGGTTAGGTGGGGGCAACAATGAGCAGTTCTTC; cdr3_aa: CASSFWLGGGNNEQFF
clone_size: many; v_call: TRBV29-1; d_call: TRBD1; j_call: TRBJ2-3; cdr3_nt: TGCAGCGTTGGGACAGGGGTTGCAGATACGCAGTATTTT; cdr3_aa: CSVGTGVADTQYF
clone_size: few; v_call: TRBV6-1; d_call: TRBD1; j_call: TRBJ2-6; cdr3_nt: TGTGCCAGCAGCAAAGGACAGGGCCGCTCTGGGGCCAACGTCCTGACTTTC; cdr3_aa: CASSKGQGRSGANVLTF
clone_size: few; v_call: TRBV14; d_call: -; j_call: TRBJ2-2; cdr3_nt: TGTGCCAGCAGCCAATCATTCAGCACCGGGGAGCTGTTTTTT; cdr3_aa: CASSQSFSTGELFF
clone_size: -; v_call: TRBV5-5; d_call: TRBD1; j_call: TRBJ2-5; cdr3_nt: TGTGCCAGCAGCTTGGCGACAGGGCGAGAGACCCAGTACTTC; cdr3_aa: CASSLATGRETQYF
clone_size: -; v_call: TRBV4-2; d_call: -; j_call: TRBJ1-2; cdr3_nt: TGTGCCAGCAGCCAAGAGAGTCGCGGCAACTATGGCTACACCTTC; cdr3_aa: CASSQESRGNYGYTF
clone_size: few; v_call: TRBV5-1; d_call: -; j_call: TRBJ1-2; cdr3_nt: TGCGCCAGCAGCACCTCCGGGACGGATTATGGCTACACCTTC; cdr3_aa: CASSTSGTDYGYTF
clone_size: -; v_call: TRBV5-1; d_call: -; j_call: TRBJ2-5; cdr3_nt: TGCGCCAGCAGTTCTCACGGGGGCGGTGAGACCCAGTACTTC; cdr3_aa: CASSSHGGGETQYF
clone_size: many; v_call: TRBV12-3/TRBV12-4; d_call: -; j_call: TRBJ2-1; cdr3_nt: TGTGCCAGCAGTTTATCCTCGGGGAGCAATGAGCAGTTCTTC; cdr3_aa: CASSLSSGSNEQFF
clone_size: few; v_call: TRBV6-1; d_call: TRBD1; j_call: TRBJ2-2; cdr3_nt: TGTGCCAGCAGCCGTATACTAGGACAGGGAGGTGGCGGGGAGCTGTTTTTT; cdr3_aa: CASSRILGQGGGGELFF
clone_size: many; v_call: TRBV7-3; d_call: -; j_call: TRBJ1-1; cdr3_nt: TGTGCCAGCAGCCCCCGGCCGAACACTGAAGCTTTCTTT; cdr3_aa: CASSPRPNTEAFF
clone_size: few; v_call: TRBV18; d_call: -; j_call: TRBJ1-2; cdr3_nt: TGTGCCAGCTCACCAACGGTCGGAGCCTTTGGCTACACCTTC; cdr3_aa: CASSPTVGAFGYTF
clone_size: -; v_call: TRBV6-5; d_call: -; j_call: TRBJ1-3; cdr3_nt: TGTGCCAGCAGTTACTTGGGCAGCCGCTCTGGAAACACCATATATTTT; cdr3_aa: CASSYLGSRSGNTIYF
clone_size: -; v_call: TRBV7-2; d_call: -; j_call: TRBJ1-4; cdr3_nt: TGTGCCAGCAGCTTAGCCAAGGGGGGGCGGAATGAAAAACAGTTTTTT; cdr3_aa: CASSLAKGGRNEKQFF
clone_size: few; v_call: TRBV20-1; d_call: -; j_call: TRBJ2-3; cdr3_nt: TGCAGTGCTATAGACGGGCGCACAGATACGCAGTATTTT; cdr3_aa: CSAIDGRTDTQYF
clone_size: -; v_call: TRBV5-4; d_call: -; j_call: TRBJ1-4; cdr3_nt: TGTGCCAGCAGCTTGGGACCCGGCGGGGGAGCTAATGAAAAACTGTTTTTT; cdr3_aa: CASSLGPGGGANEKLFF
clone_size: few; v_call: TRBV10-3; d_call: -; j_call: TRBJ2-3; cdr3_nt: TGTGCCATCAGTGAGTCTAGCAGGGATACGCAGTATTTT; cdr3_aa: CAISESSRDTQYF
clone_size: -; v_call: TRBV20-1; d_call: -; j_call: TRBJ2-7; cdr3_nt: TGCAGTGCGAAGGACGAGGGTTGGGGCTCCTACGAGCAGTACTTC; cdr3_aa: CSAKDEGWGSYEQYF
clone_size: -; v_call: TRBV5-1; d_call: -; j_call: TRBJ2-5; cdr3_nt: TGCGCCAGCAGCTTGCTAGGGCAGAGAGAGACCCAGTACTTC; cdr3_aa: CASSLLGQRETQYF
clone_size: -; v_call: TRBV7-6; d_call: TRBD2; j_call: TRBJ2-1; cdr3_nt: TGTGCCAGCAGCTATAGCGGGGGGAGCTCCTACAATGAGCAGTTCTTC; cdr3_aa: CASSYSGGSSYNEQFF
clone_size: -; v_call: TRBV20-1; d_call: TRBD1; j_call: TRBJ1-2; cdr3_nt: TGCAGTGCGCAAAGGACAGGGGGCCTTCTGTACTATGGCTACACCTTC; cdr3_aa: CSAQRTGGLLYYGYTF
clone_size: -; v_call: TRBV15; d_call: TRBD1; j_call: TRBJ2-3; cdr3_nt: TGTGCCACCAGCAGGGGCCGGGACAGGGTTACTCTCCCAGATACGCAGTATTTT; cdr3_aa: CATSRGRDRVTLPDTQYF
clone_size: -; v_call: TRBV6-1; d_call: -; j_call: TRBJ1-1; cdr3_nt: TGTGCCAGCAAAAGCCCAGTCGGGACTGAAGCTTTCTTT; cdr3_aa: CASKSPVGTEAFF
clone_size: -; v_call: TRBV7-8; d_call: TRBD1; j_call: TRBJ2-7; cdr3_nt: TGTGCCAGCAGCTTAGGGACAGGGGGCGTTCCCTACGAGCAGTACTTC; cdr3_aa: CASSLGTGGVPYEQYF
clone_size: few; v_call: TRBV20-1; d_call: -; j_call: TRBJ1-5; cdr3_nt: TGCAGTGCAAACAGGCGCAATCAGCCCCAGCATTTT; cdr3_aa: CSANRRNQPQHF
clone_size: many; v_call: TRBV3-1; d_call: -; j_call: TRBJ2-1; cdr3_nt: TGTGCCAGCAGCCCGACCCGAGACTCTTACAATGAGCAGTTCTTC; cdr3_aa: CASSPTRDSYNEQFF
clone_size: -; v_call: TRBV2; d_call: TRBD2; j_call: TRBJ2-3; cdr3_nt: TGTGCCAGCAGGACCCCCAGCGGGAGATGGGATACGCAGTATTTT; cdr3_aa: CASRTPSGRWDTQYF
clone_size: -; v_call: TRBV5-1; d_call: TRBD1; j_call: TRBJ2-7; cdr3_nt: TGCGCCAGCAGCTACGCCGGGACAGAGACCTACGAGCAGTACTTC; cdr3_aa: CASSYAGTETYEQYF
clone_size: -; v_call: TRBV7-3; d_call: -; j_call: TRBJ2-1; cdr3_nt: TGTGCCAGCAGCTTAACGCGGGTCGGTGAGCAGTTCTTC; cdr3_aa: CASSLTRVGEQFF
clone_size: few; v_call: TRBV20-1; d_call: -; j_call: TRBJ2-3; cdr3_nt: TGCAGTGCTAGAGAGTACGGAGCCACAGATACGCAGTATTTT; cdr3_aa: CSAREYGATDTQYF
clone_size: -; v_call: TRBV6-5; d_call: -; j_call: TRBJ2-5; cdr3_nt: TGTGCCAGCAGTTACGACGCCTGGTCTATCCAAGAGACCCAGTACTTC; cdr3_aa: CASSYDAWSIQETQYF
clone_size: -; v_call: TRBV15; d_call: -; j_call: TRBJ2-5; cdr3_nt: TGTGCCACCAGCCGTGGGGGGATAGGAAAGACCCAGTACTTC; cdr3_aa: CATSRGGIGKTQYF
clone_size: -; v_call: TRBV11-2; d_call: -; j_call: TRBJ2-1; cdr3_nt: TGTGCCAGCAGCTTAGTCCGACAGCCCAATGAGCAGTTCTTC; cdr3_aa: CASSLVRQPNEQFF
clone_size: few; v_call: TRBV5-5; d_call: -; j_call: TRBJ1-5; cdr3_nt: TGTGCCAGCAGCCCGGGACCCTCGGGGCAGCCCCAGCATTTT; cdr3_aa: CASSPGPSGQPQHF
clone_size: few; v_call: TRBV6-2/TRBV6-3; d_call: -; j_call: TRBJ1-2; cdr3_nt: TGTGCCAGCAGTTACTTTTCTTCCAGGGGCCACACCTTC; cdr3_aa: CASSYFSSRGHTF
clone_size: few; v_call: TRBV2; d_call: -; j_call: TRBJ2-5; cdr3_nt: TGTGCCAGCAGTGATCTAGAGAGGAAAGAGACCCAGTACTTC; cdr3_aa: CASSDLERKETQYF
clone_size: -; v_call: TRBV5-1; d_call: -; j_call: TRBJ2-7; cdr3_nt: TGCGCCAGCAGCTTGGGGGGCAGGGAGGCGTCCTACGAGCAGTACTTC; cdr3_aa: CASSLGGREASYEQYF
clone_size: few; v_call: TRBV28; d_call: -; j_call: TRBJ1-5; cdr3_nt: TGTGCCAGCAGTGACATCTATAGCAATCAGCCCCAGCATTTT; cdr3_aa: CASSDIYSNQPQHF
clone_size: -; v_call: TRBV20-1; d_call: TRBD2; j_call: TRBJ2-7; cdr3_nt: TGCAGTGCTTACGCGGCTAGCGGCACCTACGAGCAGTACTTC; cdr3_aa: CSAYAASGTYEQYF
clone_size: few; v_call: TRBV20-1; d_call: -; j_call: TRBJ1-1; cdr3_nt: TGCAGTGCCATTGACTTGAACACTGAAGCTTTCTTT; cdr3_aa: CSAIDLNTEAFF